A selection of T cell receptor beta chains follows, all from one sample in a study of regulatory T cells in long-lasting Graves disease. TCRdb analysed the multiplex PCR reads with MiXCR anew, one entry per CDR3 protein. This sample has about 460,000 distinct CDR3 sequences; 13% to 15% occur once, and the top ten carry about a sixth. The same sample was also studied in work on T cells in Graves' hyperthyroidism and ophthalmopathy.

Material: peripheral blood mononuclear cells (PBMCs), obtained at new diagnosis, from a patient treated with antithyroid drugs. The receptors shown here come from a woman between 50 and 59 years old with Graves disease. The CDR3 runs from the conserved cysteine through the conserved F or W. Expanded clones are given a class, and other clones once, few, many or no size at all.

many | TRBJ2-1 | TRBV18 | CASSPGDRSYNEQFF
few | TRBJ1-1 | TRBV10-1 | CALITGSMNTEAFF
many | TRBJ1-1 | TRBV18 | CASSNQPTGNTEAFF
few | TRBJ1-3 | TRBV20-1 | CSAQNPAGTWRNTIYF
NA | TRBJ2-1 | TRBV7-3 | CASSYGRGAYNEQFF
NA | TRBJ1-1 | TRBV19 | CASIDRTLEAFF
many | TRBJ2-1 | TRBV28 | CASSPWTSGNSYNEQFF
many | TRBJ2-1 | TRBV11-3 | CASSPHSGGSSYNEQFF
many | TRBJ2-7 | TRBV28 | CASSLLAGSYDEQYF
many | TRBJ2-7 | TRBV10-3 | CATKGDSQVYEQYF
NA | TRBJ2-2 | TRBV30 | CASSGQFNTGELFF
many | TRBJ1-1 | TRBV5-1 | CASSAPPRTEAFF
many | TRBJ2-7 | TRBV24-1 | CATSQRGVKQYF
NA | TRBJ2-3 | TRBV25-1 | CASIRGDTDTQYF
many | TRBJ2-1 | TRBV5-1 | CASSLGWTSGRADEQFF
many | TRBJ1-5 | TRBV20-1 | CSARESGTHNQPQHF
NA | TRBJ1-2 | TRBV28 | CASSSEYGYTF
many | TRBJ2-5 | TRBV29-1 | CSATSGYQETQYF
many | TRBJ1-5 | TRBV6-1 | CASSEAQGWSNQPQHF
many | TRBJ2-1 | TRBV5-1 | CASSLDEYNEQFF
few | TRBJ1-6 | TRBV7-9 | CASGPRDVAYNSPLHF
many | TRBJ2-7 | TRBV3-1 | CASGPSGRRYEQYF
many | TRBJ2-7 | TRBV6-1 | CASRGLEGTYEQYF
many | TRBJ2-7 | TRBV11-2 | CASSLHPASGSYEQYF
few | TRBJ2-5 | TRBV18 | CASSPSGGSRETQYF
many | TRBJ2-7 | TRBV5-6 | CASSLWGVGYEQYF
few | TRBJ1-3 | TRBV9 | CASSVVGGDGNTIYF
NA | TRBJ2-3 | TRBV18 | CASSRGDTDTQYF
few | TRBJ2-7 | TRBV28 | CASTQQGAPSYEQYF
few | TRBJ2-1 | TRBV11-1 | CASSIGTSGSTYNEQFF
many | TRBJ2-3 | TRBV5-1 | CASSQDPPPENTQYF
many | TRBJ1-1 | TRBV27 | CASSPLGQGTTFF
NA | TRBJ2-6 | TRBV19 | CASSQTTSGANVLTF
many | TRBJ2-2 | TRBV3-1 | CASSLSHTGELFF
few | TRBJ2-5 | TRBV25-1 | CASSDPGQPLSQETQYF